This is a list of T cell receptor beta chains from one sample in a study of CD8+ T cells in alopecia areata. Sequencing used immunoSEQ multiplex PCR; TCRdb keeps in-frame clones, though not all of them. This table has about 200,000 clones, 55% to 75% appearing once. Sequencing was performed on CD4+ T cells sorted from blood, taken at week 24, from a patient treated with tofacitinib. The receptors stem from a human donor with alopecia areata. CDR3s include the opening cysteine and the closing phenylalanine or tryptophan. A D gene is named only where the DNA matches it firmly. The size entry is marked missing in some rows and otherwise reads once, few, many or a size class.

TRBJ2-5,TRBD2,TRBV4-2,NA,TGTGCCAGCAGCCTCCGACTAGCGGAGACCCAGTACTTC,CASSLRLAETQYF
TRBJ1-2,NA,TRBV29-1,NA,TGCAGCTCCGAAGGGGGGGTAGACTATGGCTACACCTTC,CSSEGGVDYGYTF
TRBJ1-1,NA,TRBV29-1,few,TGCAGCGCTCTGGACAGACCAGGTGAAGCTTTCTTT,CSALDRPGEAFF
TRBJ2-7,NA,TRBV15,NA,TGTGCCACCAGCAGAGAGCTAGACTACGAGCAGTACTTC,CATSRELDYEQYF
TRBJ1-3,NA,TRBV6-5,few,TGTGCCAGCAGCCGACCCCAGGGTGGTGGAAACACCATATATTTT,CASSRPQGGGNTIYF
TRBJ2-3,TRBD2,TRBV30,NA,TGTGCCTGGAGAAATAGCGGGGGCACAGATACGCAGTATTTT,CAWRNSGGTDTQYF
TRBJ2-7,TRBD1,TRBV28,once,TGTGCCAGCAGTTCACAGGGGGGCGAGCAGTACTTC,CASSSQGGEQYF
TRBJ1-2,NA,TRBV28,few,TGTGCCAGCAGCTCAGGGCAGTCTCCGGATGGCTACACCTTC,CASSSGQSPDGYTF
TRBJ2-5,NA,TRBV4-3,NA,TGCGCCAGCAGCCGGGTGGACTCGGTTAAAGAGACCCAGTACTTC,CASSRVDSVKETQYF
TRBJ2-1,NA,TRBV9,NA,TGTGCCAGCAGCTTTCAGTCGGGGGACTACAATGAGCAGTTCTTC,CASSFQSGDYNEQFF
TRBJ1-5,TRBD1,TRBV5-1,few,TGCGCCAGCAGCCCGGAGGGGGCGCAGCCCCAGCATTTT,CASSPEGAQPQHF
TRBJ1-2,NA,TRBV9,once,TGTGCCAGCAGCACCCCGACACATGACAGCTACTATGGCTACACCTTC,CASSTPTHDSYYGYTF
TRBJ2-5,TRBD2,TRBV18,NA,TGTGCCAGCCTCCCCGATCTCTCGGGCGGGAGTAAGAACTTC,CASLPDLSGGSKNF
TRBJ2-1,TRBD1,TRBV6-5,NA,TGTGCCAGCAGTTACCCGGGGACAGGTGAGCAGTTCTTC,CASSYPGTGEQFF
TRBJ2-5,NA,TRBV7-2,NA,TGTGCCAGCAGCTTAGTAGCGGCTAGCGAAACAGAGACCCAGTACTTC,CASSLVAASETETQYF
TRBJ2-3,NA,TRBV11-2,few,TGTGCCAGCAGCTTGGCCCTTACAGATACGCAGTATTTT,CASSLALTDTQYF